This T cell receptor (beta chain) was sequenced in a study of blood T cell repertoires in COVID-19. Study overall: The United States, Italy and Spain were the sources of the acute and convalescent COVID-19 samples.

Sequencing was performed with immunoSEQ multiplex PCR; in TCRdb, only in-frame clones are kept and a portion is missing. The table shows roughly 200,000 clones, with more than 70% occurring only once. J lost 0 bases, V lost 5 bases, and 12 bases had no gene match. The CDR3 sequence is 18 residues long. Germline V gene lookup returns CDR1 SGHVS and CDR2 FQNEAQ. Material: peripheral blood. The sequence came from a woman aged 80 or over with active or convalescent COVID-19. The gene calls are TRBV7-8 and TRBJ1-5; TRBD1 aligns across 8 bases. Here the CDR3 reads CASSEVTGAGHSNQPQHF. CDR3 nucleotide sequence: TGTGCCAGCAGCGAAGTGACAGGGGCCGGACATAGCAATCAGCCCCAGCATTTT. The variable domain in full, completed from reference TRBV7-8 and TRBJ1-5, reads GAGVSQSPRYKVAKRGQDVALRCDPISGHVSLFWYQQALGQGPEFLTYFQNEAQLDKSGLPSDRFFAERPEGSVSTLKIQRTQQEDSAVYLCASSEVTGAGHSNQPQHFGDGTRLSIL.